This TCR beta chain was sequenced in a study of memory CD8 T cells in hepatitis C reinfection. CDR1 SGHKS and CDR2 YYEKEE come from the germline V gene (reference sequence). The CDR3 has 15 amino acids. The V end was cut by 1 base, the J end by 1 base, with 11 bases between. Profiled with immunoSEQ multiplex PCR; TCRdb holds only in-frame clones, not every one. In the table there are over 50,000 clones, roughly nine tenths of which are singletons. Time point specified: pre-reinfection, 55 to 20 weeks before reinfection detection. Sorted cells were sequenced directly ex vivo without any in vitro expansion. Donors were people who inject drugs in the Montreal HEPCO cohort. Total naive CD8 T cells were sorted as viable CD3+ CD8+ CD45RO- cells from two donors. The table lists this clone with a few counts.

The chain recombines TRBV5-5 with TRBJ1-1; the D gene is possibly TRBD1 (5 bases). The receptor comes from a man between 18 and 35 years old with hepatitis C virus infection. Material: naive CD8+ T cells sorted from blood. The CDR3 protein is CASSLRDWPNTEAFF. DNA of the CDR3: TGTGCCAGCAGCTTGAGGGACTGGCCGAACACTGAAGCTTTCTTT.